This T cell receptor (beta chain) was retrieved from a study of beta chain features in type 1 diabetes. The study's findings and limits: Any HLA effect on TCRB rearrangement was left unresolved by small sub-analyses. Type 1 diabetes patients had fewer VDJ junction insertions and more deletions. Significant though moderate, a shortening of TCRB CDR3s appeared in all four CD4+ subsets of Type 1 diabetes patients.

There are 14 residues in the CDR3. Germline lookup yields CDR1 SGHTA and CDR2 FQGNSA. The V gene lost 6 bases and the J gene lost 6 bases, with 14 bases spanning the gap. Expressed TCRB transcripts were sequenced because the isolated RNA had all been reverse transcribed beforehand. The protocol was immunoSEQ multiplex PCR, while the TCRdb copy is restricted to in-frame clones and leaves out a portion. The sample lists under 450,000 clones; about 14% were seen once. This clone was counted only a few times. The antigen is not known. The sequencing input was naive CD4+ T cells from blood. The sequence was collected from a man younger than 40 in good health. This chain uses TRBV7-2 with TRBJ2-2, with unresolved D. CDR3 residues: CASSRPGVAGELFF. DNA for the CDR3: TGTGCCAGCAGTCGACCTGGGGTTGCCGGGGAGCTGTTTTTT.